A selection of T cell receptor beta chains follows, all from one sample in a study of T-cell reconstitution after alpha-beta-depleted transplantation in children. TCRdb re-derived calls from the PCR reads in MiXCR, one entry per CDR3 protein. The sample holds 70,000 or so distinct CDR3 sequences; 9.5% to 13% are singletons and the top ten take over 10%. Sequencing used PBMCs, obtained before TCRalphabeta/CD19-depleted stem cell transplant. The receptors here all came from a boy aged 5-17 years with acute myeloid leukemia, due to receive a stem cell transplant. Both conserved end residues are part of each CDR3. A D gene is named only where the DNA matches it firmly. A clone size is listed for some rows: how often the clone was seen (once, few, many), or a class if it is expanded.

-	many	15	TRBV27	TRBJ2-5	TGTGCCAGCAGTACCCGGGACGCCCTGGAGGAGACCCAGTACTTC	CASSTRDALEETQYF
-	many	14	TRBV13	TRBJ2-5	TGTGCCAGCAGCGCCCGGGACTACCAAGAGACCCAGTACTTC	CASSARDYQETQYF
-	many	16	TRBV24-1	TRBJ1-4	TGTGCCACCAGTGACTCGACGGGTACCCCACGGGAAAAACTGTTTTTT	CATSDSTGTPREKLFF
-	many	11	TRBV20-1	TRBJ2-5	TGCAGTGCCCGCGGGAAAGAGACCCAGTACTTC	CSARGKETQYF
TRBD2	many	19	TRBV20-1	TRBJ2-7	TGCAGTGCTAGAGATTATGGGACTAGCGGTGGCAGGAGCTCCTACGAGCAGTACTTC	CSARDYGTSGGRSSYEQYF
TRBD1	many	15	TRBV11-1	TRBJ2-4	TGTGCCAGCAGCTTAGTAAGGGGGCCGGGAAACATTCAGTACTTC	CASSLVRGPGNIQYF
-	-	12	TRBV7-2	TRBJ2-1	TGTGCCAGCAGCCTGTTTGAGCATGAGCAGTTCTTC	CASSLFEHEQFF
-	few	13	TRBV2	TRBJ2-7	TGTGCCAGCAGTGATCGACGGGATTTAATGCAGTACTTC	CASSDRRDLMQYF
-	many	17	TRBV9	TRBJ1-3	TGTGCCAGCAGCCCCAGCGGGGGGAAAGGCTCTGGAAACACCATATATTTT	CASSPSGGKGSGNTIYF
-	many	13	TRBV5-6	TRBJ2-7	TGTGCCAGCAGCGCGGACAGTGCCTACGAGCAGTACTTC	CASSADSAYEQYF
TRBD2	many	15	TRBV7-6	TRBJ2-5	TGTGCCAGCAGCACACCGGGACTAGCGGGGCAGACCCAGTACTTC	CASSTPGLAGQTQYF
TRBD2	many	15	TRBV5-1	TRBJ2-1	TGCGCCAGCAGCTTGGTTGGGGGGGATAGGAATGAGCAGTTCTTC	CASSLVGGDRNEQFF
TRBD2	many	15	TRBV3-1	TRBJ2-1	TGTGCCAGCAGCCAAATAAGCGGGAGTATGAATGAGCAGTTCTTC	CASSQISGSMNEQFF
TRBD2	-	14	TRBV29-1	TRBJ2-7	TGCAGCGCCACGCCGGGACTAGCGCTCAGCGAGCAGTACTTC	CSATPGLALSEQYF
-	-	15	TRBV5-1	TRBJ2-5	TGCGCCAGCAGCCCGGTCGTCGGGACGTCGTGGGCCCAGTACTTC	CASSPVVGTSWAQYF
-	many	13	TRBV18	TRBJ2-1	TGTGCCAGCTCACCACCGGGGGTCAATGAGCAGTTCTTC	CASSPPGVNEQFF
-	many	14	TRBV5-1	TRBJ1-4	TGCGCCAGCAGCCCGGACACCCAGAATGAAAAACTGTTTTTT	CASSPDTQNEKLFF
-	many	13	TRBV12-3/TRBV12-4	TRBJ2-7	TGTGCCAGCAGCTTAGCGCCAGACTACGAGCAGTACTTC	CASSLAPDYEQYF
-	many	13	TRBV7-9	TRBJ2-1	TGTGCCAGCAGCCCCCCCCATTTGTATGAGCAGTTCTTC	CASSPPHLYEQFF
TRBD2	many	15	TRBV10-3	TRBJ2-5	TGTGCCATCAGTGAGTCAGCGGGAACTCAAGAGACCCAGTACTTC	CAISESAGTQETQYF
TRBD1	many	16	TRBV6-5	TRBJ1-2	TGTGCCAGCAGTTACTCGACCGTAGGGGGCAACTATGGCTACACCTTC	CASSYSTVGGNYGYTF
TRBD1	many	14	TRBV6-5	TRBJ1-2	TGTGCCAGCAGACCCTGGGACAGCTCCTATGGCTACACCTTC	CASRPWDSSYGYTF
TRBD2	many	19	TRBV6-4	TRBJ2-3	TGTGCCAGCAGGGATCCGAGGATCTCTAGCGGGAATTCCACAGATACGCAGTATTTT	CASRDPRISSGNSTDTQYF
TRBD1	many	14	TRBV7-9	TRBJ1-6	TGTGCCAGCAGCAAGGGGGCGGATAATTCACCCCTCCACTTT	CASSKGADNSPLHF
-	many	14	TRBV5-1	TRBJ1-2	TGCGCCAGCAGCTTGGTCGGGGGGCGCGAGGGCTACACCTTC	CASSLVGGREGYTF
-	many	13	TRBV7-8	TRBJ1-1	TGTGCCAGCAGCTGGGGGATCAACACTGAAGCTTTCTTT	CASSWGINTEAFF
-	many	14	TRBV28	TRBJ2-6	TGTGCCAGCAGTTTCCCGGGAGAATCGCATGTCCTGACTTTC	CASSFPGESHVLTF
-	many	14	TRBV20-1	TRBJ1-5	TGCAGTGCCTGTAGTACAGGGATCGTCCGGCCCCAGCATTTT	CSACSTGIVRPQHF
-	many	15	TRBV11-2	TRBJ1-5	TGTGCCAGCAGCTTGGACCTCACGGGGGGTCAGCCCCAGCATTTT	CASSLDLTGGQPQHF
TRBD2	many	15	TRBV3-1	TRBJ2-3	TGTGCCAGCAGCCCCATGGGGGGGAGGACAGATACGCAGTATTTT	CASSPMGGRTDTQYF
-	many	15	TRBV7-3	TRBJ2-5	TGTGCCAGCAGCTTACCGCGCGGCCGACAAGAGACCCAGTACTTC	CASSLPRGRQETQYF
-	many	17	TRBV4-3	TRBJ2-3	TGCGCCAGCAGCCAAGGTGTTGCGGGAAGATTGGGAGATACGCAGTATTTT	CASSQGVAGRLGDTQYF
TRBD2	many	14	TRBV20-1	TRBJ2-3	TGCAGTGCCCGGACCGGGGGGGCGGGAGATACGCAGTATTTT	CSARTGGAGDTQYF
-	few	18	TRBV6-5	TRBJ2-2	TGTGCCAGCAGTTACGCGGGCAGGGGCCTTCTGTACACCGGGGAGCTGTTTTTT	CASSYAGRGLLYTGELFF
TRBD2	few	16	TRBV30	TRBJ2-2	TGTGCCTGGAGTGTAGTCGCGGGAGGAATCACCGGGGAGCTGTTTTTT	CAWSVVAGGITGELFF
-	many	18	TRBV11-2	TRBJ1-6	TGTGCCAGCAGCTTAGTCTTCGGGGGCCCCCAATATAATTCACCCCTCCACTTT	CASSLVFGGPQYNSPLHF
TRBD1	few	15	TRBV7-8	TRBJ2-1	TGTGCCAGCAGCTCGCCTTTGACAGGGATCGATGAGCAGTTCTTC	CASSSPLTGIDEQFF
-	few	14	TRBV5-1	TRBJ2-5	TGCGCCAGCAGCCCGGGGCTAGAAGGTGCTACCCAGTACTTC	CASSPGLEGATQYF
-	-	16	TRBV5-1	TRBJ2-2	TGCGCCAGCAGCTTGGCCGGGTCGCCGAGGACCGGGGAGCTGTTTTTT	CASSLAGSPRTGELFF
TRBD2	-	14	TRBV19	TRBJ2-5	TGTGCCAGTAGTCTACTAGCGGGGCAAGAGACCCAGTACTTC	CASSLLAGQETQYF
-	many	13	TRBV11-1	TRBJ2-1	TGTGCCAGCACCCACGTGGCCTTATATGAGCAGTTCTTC	CASTHVALYEQFF
TRBD1	many	16	TRBV12-3/TRBV12-4	TRBJ1-6	TGTGCCAGCAGTGGATGGGACAGGGGGCAATACTCACCCCTCCACTTT	CASSGWDRGQYSPLHF
TRBD2	many	17	TRBV5-1	TRBJ2-3	TGCGCCAGCAGCCACGCCCTAGCGGGGTTGGGCACAGATACGCAGTATTTT	CASSHALAGLGTDTQYF
-	many	11	TRBV4-2	TRBJ1-1	TGTGCCAGCAGCCAAAGGGGAGAAGCTTTCTTT	CASSQRGEAFF